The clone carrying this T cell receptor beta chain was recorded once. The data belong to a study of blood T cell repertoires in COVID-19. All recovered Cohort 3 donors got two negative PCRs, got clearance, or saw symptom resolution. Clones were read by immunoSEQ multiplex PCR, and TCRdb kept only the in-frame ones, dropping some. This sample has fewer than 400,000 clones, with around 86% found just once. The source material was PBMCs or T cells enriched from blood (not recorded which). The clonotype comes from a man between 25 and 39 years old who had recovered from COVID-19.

The CDR3 nucleotides read TGTGCCAGTAGTAGTTCTCTCTCTTCACCCCTCCACTTT. It codes for CASSSSLSSPLHF. The chain joins TRBV19 to TRBJ1-6; D call uncertain. Germline V lookup: CDR1 LNHDA, CDR2 SQIVND (reference sequence). V lost 4 bases and J lost 9, with 10 bases in between. The CDR3 sequence is 13 residues long.